This is a list of T cell receptor beta chains from one sample in a study of shared clonotypes between healthy human individuals. Measured with immunoSEQ multiplex PCR; TCRdb has only the in-frame clones, and not every one. The sample yields approximately 470,000 clones, approximately 82% seen once. The source material was PBMCs. These TCRs come from a woman in her thirties or forties in good health. Some clones in this sample may be carry-over from other donors' samples. The CDR3 runs from the conserved cysteine through the conserved F or W. A D gene is named only where the DNA matches it firmly. Size is stated for part of the rows, as once, few or many counts, or as a class when the clone is expanded.

clone size,CDR3 length,V gene,D gene,J gene,CDR3 protein,CDR3 DNA
-,14,TRBV11-3,-,TRBJ2-2,CASSPGSHTGELFF,TGTGCCAGCAGCCCAGGGTCGCACACCGGGGAGCTGTTTTTT
-,16,TRBV18,-,TRBJ2-1,CASSPGLRSSYNEQFF,TGTGCCAGCTCACCAGGGTTGAGGAGCTCCTACAATGAGCAGTTCTTC
-,17,TRBV7-9,TRBD1,TRBJ1-3,CASSLAGQGFTGNTIYF,TGTGCCAGCAGCTTAGCTGGACAGGGGTTCACTGGAAACACCATATATTTT
-,14,TRBV21-1,-,TRBJ2-7,CASSRERQIYEQYF,TGTGCCAGCAGCAGGGAAAGACAGATCTACGAGCAGTACTTC
-,16,TRBV6-7,TRBD2,TRBJ2-7,CAGSPTSGRARDEQYF,TGTGCCGGCAGTCCTACTAGCGGGAGGGCCCGGGACGAGCAGTACTTC
-,16,TRBV7-6,TRBD2,TRBJ2-1,CASSSTRREPYNEQFF,TGTGCCAGCAGCTCAACTAGGCGGGAGCCATACAATGAGCAGTTCTTC
-,12,TRBV5-1,-,TRBJ2-5,CASIGETETQYF,TGCGCCAGCATAGGTGAAACTGAGACCCAGTACTTC
-,15,TRBV5-6,TRBD1,TRBJ2-7,CASSDPGGSSYEQYF,TGTGCCAGCAGTGATCCAGGGGGAAGCTCCTACGAGCAGTACTTC
-,13,TRBV9,-,TRBJ2-1,CASSVGLGHEQFF,TGTGCCAGCAGCGTGGGGCTGGGGCATGAGCAGTTCTTC
-,15,TRBV15,TRBD2,TRBJ2-7,CATSRILAGAGEQYF,TGTGCCACCAGCAGAATACTAGCGGGAGCTGGCGAGCAGTACTTC
-,14,TRBV5-1,-,TRBJ1-4,CASSLGTANEKLFF,TGCGCCAGCAGCTTGGGGACAGCTAATGAAAAACTGTTTTTT
-,16,TRBV7-9,TRBD1,TRBJ2-2,CASSSGQNRGHGELFF,TGTGCCAGCAGCTCAGGACAGAACAGGGGCCACGGGGAGCTGTTTTTT
-,15,TRBV19,-,TRBJ1-3,CASSMIASSGNTIYF,TGTGCCAGTAGTATGATCGCCTCCTCTGGAAACACCATATATTTT
-,14,TRBV27,-,TRBJ1-5,CASSLRTSYQPQHF,TGTGCCAGCAGTTTGCGTACGAGTTATCAGCCCCAGCATTTT
-,13,TRBV9,TRBD1,TRBJ1-2,CASSHRGNYGYTF,TGTGCCAGCAGCCACAGGGGTAACTATGGCTACACCTTC
-,15,TRBV2,-,TRBJ1-2,CASSAFGRLGGGYTF,TGTGCCAGCAGTGCCTTTGGGCGCCTGGGGGGTGGCTACACCTTC
many,16,TRBV5-1,TRBD1,TRBJ1-3,CASSLGTGYSGNTIYF,TGCGCCAGCAGCTTGGGGACAGGCTACTCTGGAAACACCATATATTTT
-,13,TRBV7-2,-,TRBJ2-3,CASSSEAGDTQYF,TGTGCCAGCAGCTCCGAAGCGGGAGATACGCAGTATTTT
-,14,TRBV15,-,TRBJ2-1,CATSRENNPGGQFF,TGTGCCACCAGCAGAGAGAACAACCCGGGCGGGCAGTTCTTC
-,14,TRBV10-2,TRBD2,TRBJ2-1,CASRLAGDYNEQFF,TGCGCCAGCAGGCTAGCGGGGGATTACAATGAGCAGTTCTTC
-,13,TRBV7-2,-,TRBJ1-1,CASSFAGSTEAFF,TGTGCCAGCAGCTTTGCAGGGAGCACTGAAGCTTTCTTT
-,16,TRBV18,TRBD2,TRBJ2-2,CASSPGLASNTGELFF,TGTGCCAGCTCACCGGGACTAGCATCGAACACCGGGGAGCTGTTTTTT
-,15,TRBV28,TRBD1,TRBJ1-2,CASSGQGATSYGYTF,TGTGCCAGCAGTGGTCAGGGGGCAACCTCCTATGGCTACACCTTC
few,15,TRBV7-2,-,TRBJ1-5,CASSLGARENQPQHF,TGTGCCAGCAGCTTAGGGGCCAGGGAGAATCAGCCCCAGCATTTT